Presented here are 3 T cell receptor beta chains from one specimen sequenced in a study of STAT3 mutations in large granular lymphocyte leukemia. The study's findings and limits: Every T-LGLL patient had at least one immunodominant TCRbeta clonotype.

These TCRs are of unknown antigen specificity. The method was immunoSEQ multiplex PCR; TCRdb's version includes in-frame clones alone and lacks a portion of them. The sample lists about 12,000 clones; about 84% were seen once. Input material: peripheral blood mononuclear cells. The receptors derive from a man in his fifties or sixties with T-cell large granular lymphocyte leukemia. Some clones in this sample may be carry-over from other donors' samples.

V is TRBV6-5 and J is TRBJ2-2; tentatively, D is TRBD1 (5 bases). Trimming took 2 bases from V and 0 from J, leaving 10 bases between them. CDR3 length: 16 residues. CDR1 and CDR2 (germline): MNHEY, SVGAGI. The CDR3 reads CASSYGGRANTGELFF. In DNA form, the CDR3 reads TGTGCCAGCAGTTACGGTGGCAGGGCGAACACCGGGGAGCTGTTTTTT.

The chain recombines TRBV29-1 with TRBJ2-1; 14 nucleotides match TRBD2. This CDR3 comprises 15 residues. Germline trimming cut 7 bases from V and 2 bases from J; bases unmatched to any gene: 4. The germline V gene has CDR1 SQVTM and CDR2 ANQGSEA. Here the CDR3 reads CSATGLAGAYNEQFF. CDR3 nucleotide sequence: TGCAGCGCCACGGGACTAGCGGGGGCCTACAATGAGCAGTTCTTC.

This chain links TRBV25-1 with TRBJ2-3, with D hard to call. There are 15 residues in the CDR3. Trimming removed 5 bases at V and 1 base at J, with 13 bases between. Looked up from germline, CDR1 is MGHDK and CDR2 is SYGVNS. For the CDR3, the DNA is TGTGCCAGCAGTTTTTCGTCCCACGGCACAGATACGCAGTATTTT. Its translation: CASSFSSHGTDTQYF.